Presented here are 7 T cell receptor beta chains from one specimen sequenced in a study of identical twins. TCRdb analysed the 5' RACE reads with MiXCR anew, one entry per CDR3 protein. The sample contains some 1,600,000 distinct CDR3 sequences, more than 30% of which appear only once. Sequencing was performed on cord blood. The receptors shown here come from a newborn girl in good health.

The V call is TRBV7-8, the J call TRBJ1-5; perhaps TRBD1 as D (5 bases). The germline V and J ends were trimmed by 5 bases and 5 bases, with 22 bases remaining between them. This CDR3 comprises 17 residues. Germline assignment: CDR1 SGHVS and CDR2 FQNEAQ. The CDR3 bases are TGTGCCAGCAGCCCAGTTAGTTTCACAGGAAGGGATCAGCCCCAGCATTTT. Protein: CASSPVSFTGRDQPQHF.

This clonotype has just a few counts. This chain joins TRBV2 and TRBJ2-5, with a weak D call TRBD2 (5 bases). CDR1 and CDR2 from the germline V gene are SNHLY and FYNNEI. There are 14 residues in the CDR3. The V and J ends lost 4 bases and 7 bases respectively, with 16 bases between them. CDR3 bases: TGTGCCAGCAGTGGCCGGACTCCATTAGGGACCCAGTACTTC. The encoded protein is CASSGRTPLGTQYF.

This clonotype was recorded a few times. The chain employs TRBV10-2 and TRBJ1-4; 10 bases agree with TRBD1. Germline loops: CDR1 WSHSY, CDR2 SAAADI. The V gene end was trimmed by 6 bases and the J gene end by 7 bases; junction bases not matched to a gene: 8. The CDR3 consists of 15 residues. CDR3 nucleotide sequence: TGCGCCAGCAGAAACCCCGGGACAGGGGTTGAAAAACTGTTTTTT. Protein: CASRNPGTGVEKLFF.

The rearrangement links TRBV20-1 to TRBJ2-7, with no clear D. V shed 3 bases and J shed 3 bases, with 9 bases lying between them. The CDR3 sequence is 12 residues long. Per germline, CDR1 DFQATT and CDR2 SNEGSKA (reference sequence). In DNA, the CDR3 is TGCAGTGCTAGCGTGGAAGGCTACGAGCAGTACTTC. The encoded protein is CSASVEGYEQYF.

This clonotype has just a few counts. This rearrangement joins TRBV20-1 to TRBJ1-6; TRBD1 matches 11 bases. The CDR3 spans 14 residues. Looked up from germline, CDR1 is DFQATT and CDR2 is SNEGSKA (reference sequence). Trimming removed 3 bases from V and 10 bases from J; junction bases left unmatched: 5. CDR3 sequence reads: CSARGDRGKSPLHF. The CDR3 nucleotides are TGCAGTGCTAGGGGGGACAGGGGGAAATCACCCCTCCACTTT.

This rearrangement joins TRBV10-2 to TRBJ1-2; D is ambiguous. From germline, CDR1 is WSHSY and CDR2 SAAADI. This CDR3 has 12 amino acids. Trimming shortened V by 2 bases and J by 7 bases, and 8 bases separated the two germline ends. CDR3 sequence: CASSEGMSGYTF. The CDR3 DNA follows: TGCGCCAGCAGTGAGGGGATGAGTGGCTACACCTTC.

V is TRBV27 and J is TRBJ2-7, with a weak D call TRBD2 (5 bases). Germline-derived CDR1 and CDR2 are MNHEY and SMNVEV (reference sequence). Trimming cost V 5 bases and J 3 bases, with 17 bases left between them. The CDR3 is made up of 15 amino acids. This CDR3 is CASSTPSERVYEQYF. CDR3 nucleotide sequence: TGTGCCAGCAGTACTCCTTCCGAGAGGGTCTACGAGCAGTACTTC.